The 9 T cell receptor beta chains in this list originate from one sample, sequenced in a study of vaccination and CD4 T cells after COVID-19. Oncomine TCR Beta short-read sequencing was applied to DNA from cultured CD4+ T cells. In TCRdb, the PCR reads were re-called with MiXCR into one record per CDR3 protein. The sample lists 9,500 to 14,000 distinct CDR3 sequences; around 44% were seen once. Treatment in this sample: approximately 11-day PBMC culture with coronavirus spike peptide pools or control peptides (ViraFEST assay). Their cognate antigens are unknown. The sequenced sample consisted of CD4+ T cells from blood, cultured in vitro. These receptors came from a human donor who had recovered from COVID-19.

The chain's CDR3 is CASSVDSYGYTF. CDR3 DNA sequence: TGTGCCAGCAGCGTGGACAGCTATGGCTACACCTTC. This chain joins TRBV5-4 and TRBJ1-2, with a possible D match to TRBD1 (6 bases). CDR1 SGHNT and CDR2 YYREEE come from the germline V gene (reference sequence). The CDR3 covers 12 residues. V lost 4 bases to trimming and J lost 4 bases, with 8 bases between them.

The CDR3 spells CASSPDRPSGNTIYF. In DNA, the CDR3 is TGTGCCAGCAGTCCGGACAGGCCCTCTGGAAACACCATATATTTT. J is TRBJ1-3 and V is TRBV7-9; 7 bases are shared with TRBD1. CDR3 length: 15 residues. CDR1 is SEHNR and CDR2 is FQNEAQ in the germline V gene (reference sequence). V was clipped by 6 bases and J by 0 bases; unmatched bases: 5.

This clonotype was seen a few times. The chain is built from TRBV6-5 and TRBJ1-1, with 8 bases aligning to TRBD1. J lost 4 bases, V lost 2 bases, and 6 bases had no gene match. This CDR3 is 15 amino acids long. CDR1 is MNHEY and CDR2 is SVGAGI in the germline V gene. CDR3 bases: TGTGCCAGCAGTTACCCAAGGACAGGGTCCACTGAAGCTTTCTTT. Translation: CASSYPRTGSTEAFF.

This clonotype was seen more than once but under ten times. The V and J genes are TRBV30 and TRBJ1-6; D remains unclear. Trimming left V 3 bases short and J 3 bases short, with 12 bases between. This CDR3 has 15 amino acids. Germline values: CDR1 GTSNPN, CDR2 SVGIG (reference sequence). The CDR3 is CAWRRGLIYNSPLHF. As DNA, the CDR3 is TGTGCCTGGAGAAGAGGGCTGATCTATAATTCACCCCTCCACTTT.

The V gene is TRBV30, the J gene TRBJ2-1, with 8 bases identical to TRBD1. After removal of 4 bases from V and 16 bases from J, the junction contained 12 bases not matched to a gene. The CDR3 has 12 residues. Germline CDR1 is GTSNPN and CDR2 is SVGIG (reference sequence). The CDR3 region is CAWKGSGGWSFF. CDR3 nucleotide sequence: TGTGCCTGGAAAGGCTCAGGGGGCTGGAGTTTCTTC.

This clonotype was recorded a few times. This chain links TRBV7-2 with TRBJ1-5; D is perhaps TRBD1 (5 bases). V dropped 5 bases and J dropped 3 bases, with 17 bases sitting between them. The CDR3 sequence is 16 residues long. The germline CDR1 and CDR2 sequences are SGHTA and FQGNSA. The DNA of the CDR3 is TGTGCCAGCAGCCTCCACGGGAGGGGAAACAATCAGCCCCAGCATTTT. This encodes CASSLHGRGNNQPQHF.

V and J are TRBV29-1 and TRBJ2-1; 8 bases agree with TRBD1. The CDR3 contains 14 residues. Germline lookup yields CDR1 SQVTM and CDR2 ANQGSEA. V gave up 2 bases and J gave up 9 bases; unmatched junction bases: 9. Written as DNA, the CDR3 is TGCAGCGTTGAACGACTATTACAGGGGGGTGAGCAGTTCTTC. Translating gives CSVERLLQGGEQFF.

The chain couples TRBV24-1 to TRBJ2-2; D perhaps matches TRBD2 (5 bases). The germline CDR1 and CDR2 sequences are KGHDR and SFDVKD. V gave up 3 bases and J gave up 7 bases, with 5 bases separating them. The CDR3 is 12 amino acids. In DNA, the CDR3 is TGTGCCACCAGTGATCGGGACGGGGAGCTGTTTTTT. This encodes CATSDRDGELFF.

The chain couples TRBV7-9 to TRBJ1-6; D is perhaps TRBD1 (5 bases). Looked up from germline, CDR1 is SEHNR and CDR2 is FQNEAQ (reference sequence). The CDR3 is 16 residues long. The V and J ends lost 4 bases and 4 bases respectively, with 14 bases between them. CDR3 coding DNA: TGTGCCAGCAGCTCCGAATCGGGACGGTATAATTCACCCCTCCACTTT. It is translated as CASSSESGRYNSPLHF.